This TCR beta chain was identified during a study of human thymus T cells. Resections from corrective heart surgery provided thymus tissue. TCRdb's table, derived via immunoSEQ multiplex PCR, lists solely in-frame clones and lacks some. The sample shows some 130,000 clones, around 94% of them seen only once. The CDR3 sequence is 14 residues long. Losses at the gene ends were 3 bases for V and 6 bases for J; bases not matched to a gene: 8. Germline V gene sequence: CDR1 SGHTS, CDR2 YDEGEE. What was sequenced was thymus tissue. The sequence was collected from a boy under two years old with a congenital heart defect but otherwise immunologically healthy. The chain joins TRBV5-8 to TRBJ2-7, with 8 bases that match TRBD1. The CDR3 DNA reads TGTGCCAGCAGCTCTGGACAGGGAAAGGGCGAGCAGTACTTC. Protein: CASSSGQGKGEQYF.